These T cell receptor beta chains were read from a single sample in a study of control samples from healthy donors and cancer patients. The method was immunoSEQ multiplex PCR; TCRdb's version includes in-frame clones alone and lacks a portion of them. Among 90,000 to 100,000 clones, roughly 82% were seen once, and the ten largest hold more than 1.5%. The material sequenced was blood. The receptors originated from a man in his sixties in good health. CDR3s leave out the opening cysteine and the closing phenylalanine or tryptophan.

J gene,V gene,CDR3 protein
TRBJ1-4,TRBV30,AWSAGFNEKLF
TRBJ1-6,TRBV5-6,ASSFRAVNSPLH
TRBJ2-5,TRBV7-2,ASSYRRQETQY
TRBJ1-1,TRBV9,ASSVGTGYQNTEAF
TRBJ2-3,TRBV24-1,ATSDLGTSGTKDTDTQY
TRBJ2-7,TRBV3-1/TRBV3-2,ASSQRIGGSSYEQY
TRBJ1-1,TRBV6-5,ASQGAGNTEAF
TRBJ1-3,TRBV19,ASSRPGLSGNTIY
TRBJ2-2,TRBV11-3,ASSSESAGELF
TRBJ1-2,TRBV5-4,ASSLKEGTGYT
TRBJ1-2,TRBV6-4,ASSSGTGKLGYT